The rows below give T cell receptor beta chains drawn from one sample of a study of T cells after yellow fever vaccination. TCRdb reprocessed the 5' RACE reads via MiXCR and lists one record per CDR3 protein. This table holds some 390,000 distinct CDR3 sequences, around a sixth found once. This sample comprised PBMCs, obtained before the yellow fever booster vaccination. The receptor source for this set is a man between 18 and 35 years old who received the YFV17D yellow fever vaccine. The CDR3 runs from the conserved cysteine through the conserved F or W. A D gene is named only where the DNA matches it firmly.

CDR3 protein | V gene | D gene
CASSFGTGGHYGYTF | TRBV6-5 | TRBD1
CASSINYREPNYGYTF | TRBV7-9 | -
CASSGNGAEETQYF | TRBV19 | -
CASGARASNTGELFF | TRBV6-1 | -
CASGGGQEIDTQYF | TRBV28 | -
CASQRGLASFSTDTQYF | TRBV6-5 | TRBD2
CASRRDTQGNQPQHF | TRBV5-1 | -
CASSQEAGEYEQYF | TRBV14 | -
CASSDGAGVNEQFF | TRBV5-1 | -
CASSPAPATRSYEQYF | TRBV4-1 | -
CASSPRETGSVF | TRBV18 | TRBD1
CASSPPSYEQYF | TRBV7-2 | -
CASSQGGVTDTQYF | TRBV4-3 | -
CASSHYGKANEKLFF | TRBV4-2 | -
CASSLDRTDSTGELFF | TRBV5-1 | -
CASRREGYGYTF | TRBV6-5 | -
CASSLGPDSQETQYF | TRBV7-9 | -
CASSYSATGPNYGYTF | TRBV6-2/TRBV6-3 | -
CATSRDFMTRNNEQFF | TRBV15 | -
CASSYSMGGGEQYF | TRBV6-5 | -
CASSPTFTSNEQFF | TRBV7-3 | -
CASSLSWSDTQYF | TRBV5-1 | -
CASSSNSAGSYEQYF | TRBV11-2 | TRBD2
CASSSENRRNTEAFF | TRBV7-7 | -